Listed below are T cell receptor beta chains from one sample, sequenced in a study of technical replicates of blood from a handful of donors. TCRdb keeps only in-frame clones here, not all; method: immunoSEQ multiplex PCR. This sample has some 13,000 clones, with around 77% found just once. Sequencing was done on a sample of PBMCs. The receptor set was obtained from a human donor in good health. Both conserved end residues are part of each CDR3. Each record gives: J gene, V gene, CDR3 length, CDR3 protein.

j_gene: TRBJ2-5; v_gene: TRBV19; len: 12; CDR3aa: CASSINQETQYF
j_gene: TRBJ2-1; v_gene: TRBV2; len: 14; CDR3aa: CASGGDRGRDEQFF
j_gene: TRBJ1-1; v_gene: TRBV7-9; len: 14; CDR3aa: CASSFGQGAAEAFF
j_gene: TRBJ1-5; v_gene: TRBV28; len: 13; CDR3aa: CASSGQYNQPQHF
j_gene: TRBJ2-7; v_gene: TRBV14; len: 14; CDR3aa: CASSQGLATYEQYF
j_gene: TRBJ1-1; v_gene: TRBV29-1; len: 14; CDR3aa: CSASWGDLDTEAFF
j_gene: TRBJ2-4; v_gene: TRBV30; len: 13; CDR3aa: CAWSVGGPDIQYF
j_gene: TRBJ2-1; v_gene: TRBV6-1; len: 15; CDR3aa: CASSEYGGSYNEQFF
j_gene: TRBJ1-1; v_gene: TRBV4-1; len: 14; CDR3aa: CASSQVDRNTEAFF
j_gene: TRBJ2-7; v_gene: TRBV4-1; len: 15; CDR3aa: CASSLDSGLLYEQYF
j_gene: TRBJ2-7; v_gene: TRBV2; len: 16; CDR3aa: CASSGPQGLALDEQYF
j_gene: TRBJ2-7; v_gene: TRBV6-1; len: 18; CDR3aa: CASSEALAGGPSSYEQYF
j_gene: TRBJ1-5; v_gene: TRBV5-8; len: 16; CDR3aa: CASSAWTGDSNQPQHF
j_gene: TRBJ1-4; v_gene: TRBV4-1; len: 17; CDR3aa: CASSPQAGIVLGEKLFF
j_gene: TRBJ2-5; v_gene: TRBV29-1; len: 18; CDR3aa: CSVDRHGLAGEGGETQYF
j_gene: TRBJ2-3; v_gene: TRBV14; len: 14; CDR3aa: CASSQAGGGDTQYF
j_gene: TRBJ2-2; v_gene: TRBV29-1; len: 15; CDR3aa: CSAEGLAGAVGELFF
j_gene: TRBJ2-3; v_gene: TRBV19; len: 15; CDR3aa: CASSIDQLSSDTQYF